These T cell receptor beta chains were read from a single sample in a study of shared clonotypes between healthy human individuals. Assay used: immunoSEQ multiplex PCR; TCRdb lists only in-frame clones, some missing. Seen here are roughly 2,500,000 clones, over 85% observed once, and the top ten hold about 0.34%. Source material: naive CD4+ T cells from PBMCs. The receptors were gathered from a man aged 18 to 30 in good health. Some clones in this sample may be carry-over from other donors' samples. Both conserved end residues are part of each CDR3. D genes are given only for firm matches. A clone size is listed for some rows: how often the clone was seen (once, few, many), or a class if it is expanded.

CDR3aa: CASSDPLHKETTTGELFF
CDR3nt: TGTGCCAGCAGTGATCCCCTACACAAGGAAACCACCACCGGGGAGCTGTTTTTT
abundance: -
len: 18
d_gene: -
j_gene: TRBJ2-2
v_gene: TRBV2

CDR3aa: CASSLGAGGTQYF
CDR3nt: TGTGCCAGCAGCTTAGGTGCCGGGGGGACCCAGTACTTC
abundance: once
len: 13
d_gene: -
j_gene: TRBJ2-5
v_gene: TRBV7-2

CDR3aa: CASSYAGLSSNEQFF
CDR3nt: TGTGCCAGCAGTTACGCGGGACTATCCAGCAATGAGCAGTTCTTC
abundance: -
len: 15
d_gene: TRBD2
j_gene: TRBJ2-1
v_gene: TRBV6-5

CDR3aa: CASSSIYLRPMGYGYTF
CDR3nt: TGTGCCAGCAGCTCCATCTACCTCCGGCCCATGGGCTATGGCTACACCTTC
abundance: -
len: 17
d_gene: -
j_gene: TRBJ1-2
v_gene: TRBV5-6

CDR3aa: CASSVGGGTQYF
CDR3nt: TGTGCCAGCAGCGTCGGCGGGGGAACCCAGTACTTC
abundance: -
len: 12
d_gene: TRBD2
j_gene: TRBJ2-5
v_gene: TRBV7-3

CDR3aa: CASSALLAGTYNEQFF
CDR3nt: TGTGCCAGCAGCGCCCTACTAGCGGGAACCTACAATGAGCAGTTCTTC
abundance: -
len: 16
d_gene: TRBD2
j_gene: TRBJ2-1
v_gene: TRBV9

CDR3aa: CATAVGHSYEQYF
CDR3nt: TGTGCCACCGCCGTGGGGCACTCCTACGAGCAGTACTTC
abundance: -
len: 13
d_gene: -
j_gene: TRBJ2-7
v_gene: TRBV27

CDR3aa: CASTLSLGLAGREQFF
CDR3nt: TGTGCCAGCACCCTCTCCCTAGGACTAGCGGGACGGGAGCAGTTCTTC
abundance: -
len: 16
d_gene: TRBD2
j_gene: TRBJ2-1
v_gene: TRBV28

CDR3aa: CASSQRAGGEQYF
CDR3nt: TGCGCCAGCAGCCAACGTGCCGGCGGGGAGCAGTACTTC
abundance: -
len: 13
d_gene: -
j_gene: TRBJ2-7
v_gene: TRBV4-3

CDR3aa: CASSSIPSNQPQHF
CDR3nt: TGTGCCAGCAGTAGCATCCCTAGCAATCAGCCCCAGCATTTT
abundance: -
len: 14
d_gene: -
j_gene: TRBJ1-5
v_gene: TRBV27

CDR3aa: CASSGLRDRQTWGYTF
CDR3nt: TGTGCCAGCAGCGGCCTCCGGGACAGGCAGACTTGGGGCTACACCTTC
abundance: -
len: 16
d_gene: TRBD1
j_gene: TRBJ1-2
v_gene: TRBV9

CDR3aa: CASSASSGYSYEQYF
CDR3nt: TGTGCCAGCAGCGCGTCTAGCGGTTACTCCTACGAGCAGTACTTC
abundance: once
len: 15
d_gene: TRBD2
j_gene: TRBJ2-7
v_gene: TRBV9

CDR3aa: CASSRGDRGDITDTQYF
CDR3nt: TGTGCCAGTAGTAGAGGAGACAGGGGCGATATCACAGATACGCAGTATTTT
abundance: -
len: 17
d_gene: TRBD1
j_gene: TRBJ2-3
v_gene: TRBV19

CDR3aa: CASSWGGNEQFF
CDR3nt: TGTGCCAGCAGCTGGGGCGGGAATGAGCAGTTCTTC
abundance: -
len: 12
d_gene: -
j_gene: TRBJ2-1
v_gene: TRBV7-9

CDR3aa: CASGTTYNEQFF
CDR3nt: TGTGCCAGCGGGACAACCTACAATGAGCAGTTCTTC
abundance: -
len: 12
d_gene: -
j_gene: TRBJ2-1
v_gene: TRBV27

CDR3aa: CSVGATYTEAFF
CDR3nt: TGCAGCGTTGGCGCTACCTACACTGAAGCTTTCTTT
abundance: -
len: 12
d_gene: -
j_gene: TRBJ1-1
v_gene: TRBV29-1

CDR3aa: CASSPQWPRGYTF
CDR3nt: TGTGCCAGTAGTCCACAGTGGCCAAGGGGCTACACCTTC
abundance: -
len: 13
d_gene: -
j_gene: TRBJ1-2
v_gene: TRBV19

CDR3aa: CASSLPGDEQYF
CDR3nt: TGTGCCAGTAGTCTGCCAGGGGACGAGCAGTACTTC
abundance: -
len: 12
d_gene: -
j_gene: TRBJ2-7
v_gene: TRBV19

CDR3aa: CASSPITGGWTDTQYF
CDR3nt: TGCGCCAGCAGCCCGATCACAGGGGGGTGGACAGATACGCAGTATTTT
abundance: -
len: 16
d_gene: TRBD1
j_gene: TRBJ2-3
v_gene: TRBV5-1

CDR3aa: CASSLVGASYNEQFF
CDR3nt: TGTGCCAGCAGTTTGGTGGGGGCCTCCTACAATGAGCAGTTCTTC
abundance: -
len: 15
d_gene: -
j_gene: TRBJ2-1
v_gene: TRBV28

CDR3aa: CASSTISGTSGYEQYF
CDR3nt: TGCGCCAGCAGCACAATCTCCGGGACTAGCGGATACGAGCAGTACTTC
abundance: -
len: 16
d_gene: TRBD2
j_gene: TRBJ2-7
v_gene: TRBV5-1

CDR3aa: CASSIRDTALGKLFF
CDR3nt: TGTGCCAGCAGTATCCGGGACACGGCCCTCGGGAAACTGTTTTTT
abundance: -
len: 15
d_gene: -
j_gene: TRBJ1-4
v_gene: TRBV28

CDR3aa: CASRRMAVDEQYF
CDR3nt: TGTGCCAGCAGGCGGATGGCGGTCGACGAGCAGTACTTC
abundance: -
len: 13
d_gene: -
j_gene: TRBJ2-7
v_gene: TRBV6-5

CDR3aa: CASSMVGGAPFETQYF
CDR3nt: TGTGCCAGTAGTATGGTAGGAGGAGCTCCATTTGAGACCCAGTACTTC
abundance: -
len: 16
d_gene: -
j_gene: TRBJ2-5
v_gene: TRBV19

CDR3aa: CASSGQGARSETQYF
CDR3nt: TGTGCCAGCAGCGGACAGGGGGCGCGGTCTGAGACCCAGTACTTC
abundance: -
len: 15
d_gene: TRBD1
j_gene: TRBJ2-5
v_gene: TRBV6-5

CDR3aa: CASSLLGLAGEVEQFF
CDR3nt: TGTGCCAGCAGCTTACTAGGACTAGCGGGAGAGGTTGAGCAGTTCTTC
abundance: once
len: 16
d_gene: TRBD2
j_gene: TRBJ2-1
v_gene: TRBV7-2

CDR3aa: CASTSRTATDTQYF
CDR3nt: TGCGCCAGCACCTCACGGACTGCAACAGATACGCAGTATTTT
abundance: -
len: 14
d_gene: -
j_gene: TRBJ2-3
v_gene: TRBV5-1